A selection of T cell receptor beta chains follows, all from one sample in a study of shared clonotypes between healthy human individuals. This table comes from immunoSEQ multiplex PCR, and its TCRdb copy is limited to in-frame clones, with some not included. The sample lists about 490,000 clones; about 82% were seen once. The sample was PBMCs. The receptors were gathered from a woman in her 40s in good health. Some clones in this sample may be carry-over from other donors' samples. Both conserved end residues are part of each CDR3. Fields, in order: clone size, V gene, J gene, D gene, CDR3 length, CDR3 protein, CDR3 DNA. A D gene is named only where the DNA matches it firmly. The size of a clone is reported for some rows only, either as once, few or many, or as a class for expanded clones.

>-|TRBV28|TRBJ1-5|-|17
CASSLPGQSIPSRAQHF
TGTGCCAGCAGTCTACCAGGGCAGAGCATCCCTAGTCGGGCCCAGCATTTT
>many|TRBV6-1|TRBJ2-1|TRBD2|15
CASSESSGSYNEQFF
TGTGCCAGCAGTGAAAGTAGCGGGAGTTACAATGAGCAGTTCTTC
>-|TRBV27|TRBJ1-5|TRBD1|15
CASSLFGTGNQPQHF
TGTGCCAGCAGTTTATTCGGGACAGGGAATCAGCCCCAGCATTTT
>-|TRBV28|TRBJ1-2|TRBD1|14
CASSRQGAGYGYTF
TGTGCCAGCAGTCGACAGGGGGCGGGCTATGGCTACACCTTC
>-|TRBV5-6|TRBJ2-3|TRBD1|15
CASSLLGTGGDTQYF
TGTGCCAGCAGCCTCCTCGGGACAGGTGGAGATACGCAGTATTTT
>-|TRBV9|TRBJ1-3|-|14
CASSVGASGNTIYF
TGTGCCAGCAGCGTGGGGGCCTCTGGAAACACCATATATTTT
>once|TRBV4-1|TRBJ2-7|-|14
CASSQWTGSYEQYF
TGCGCCAGCAGCCAATGGACGGGGTCCTACGAGCAGTACTTC
>-|TRBV11-2|TRBJ2-1|TRBD2|14
CASSASGAYNEQFF
TGTGCCAGCAGCGCTAGCGGTGCTTACAATGAGCAGTTCTTC
>-|TRBV7-3|TRBJ2-3|-|13
CASSLGNGDTQYF
TGTGCCAGCAGCTTGGGCAATGGCGATACGCAGTATTTT
>-|TRBV5-1|TRBJ2-4|TRBD2|15
CASSLSLAGPNIQYF
TGCGCCAGCAGCTTGAGCCTAGCGGGCCCAAACATTCAGTACTTC
>few|TRBV15|TRBJ2-7|-|14
CATSTYMGGSEQYF
TGTGCCACCAGCACCTATATGGGGGGTTCGGAGCAGTACTTC
>once|TRBV19|TRBJ2-1|TRBD2|14
CASRRLAENNEQFF
TGTGCCAGTAGGAGACTAGCGGAGAACAATGAGCAGTTCTTC
>-|TRBV27|TRBJ2-3|-|13
CASGGAQVRTQYF
TGTGCCAGCGGGGGGGCGCAGGTCCGTACGCAGTATTTT
>-|TRBV10-3|TRBJ2-2|-|13
CAIRTANTGELFF
TGTGCCATCAGGACAGCGAACACCGGGGAGCTGTTTTTT
>-|TRBV27|TRBJ1-5|-|14
CASSLSQGNQPQHF
TGTGCCAGCAGTTTGTCCCAAGGCAATCAGCCCCAGCATTTT
>-|TRBV7-2|TRBJ2-5|TRBD2|15
CASRRTSAKHATQYF
TGTGCCAGCAGACGCACTAGCGCCAAGCATGCGACCCAGTACTTC
>once|TRBV6-1|TRBJ2-1|-|15
CASSDSVSPTNEQFF
TGTGCCAGCAGTGATTCGGTGTCTCCCACTAATGAGCAGTTCTTC
>once|TRBV10-3|TRBJ2-7|-|14
CASRSIIQGNEQYF
TGTGCCAGCAGGTCGATTATCCAAGGCAACGAGCAGTACTTC
>-|TRBV18|TRBJ2-1|TRBD1|16
CASSPITGVGDNEQFF
TGTGCCAGCTCACCCATAACAGGGGTGGGGGACAATGAGCAGTTCTTC
>-|TRBV7-8|TRBJ1-1|TRBD1|12
CASSQGVTEAFF
TGTGCCAGCAGCCAGGGGGTCACTGAAGCTTTCTTT
>-|TRBV6-5|TRBJ1-1|-|11
CASFWGTEAFF
TGTGCCAGCTTCTGGGGGACTGAAGCTTTCTTT
>-|TRBV11-1|TRBJ2-7|-|13
CASSPGRYYEQYF
TGTGCCAGCAGCCCGGGACGGTACTACGAGCAGTACTTC
>-|TRBV4-1|TRBJ2-3|-|16
CASSQGGYREADTQYF
TGCGCCAGCAGCCAAGGGGGGTACAGGGAGGCAGATACGCAGTATTTT
>-|TRBV6-6|TRBJ1-1|TRBD1|15
CASSRQGGPNTEAFF
TGTGCCAGCAGTCGACAGGGAGGGCCGAACACTGAAGCTTTCTTT
>many|TRBV9|TRBJ2-3|-|13
CASSEGVADTQYF
TGTGCCAGCAGCGAGGGAGTAGCAGATACGCAGTATTTT
>few|TRBV6-1|TRBJ1-5|-|14
CASSEVGNNQPQHF
TGTGCCAGCAGTGAGGTGGGAAACAATCAGCCCCAGCATTTT
>once|TRBV11-2|TRBJ1-5|-|14
CASSPEAGDQPQHF
TGTGCCAGCAGCCCAGAGGCAGGGGATCAGCCCCAGCATTTT
>-|TRBV7-8|TRBJ2-7|-|12
CASSPAAGEQYF
TGTGCCAGCAGCCCCGCGGCGGGGGAGCAGTACTTC
>-|TRBV29-1|TRBJ1-6|-|11
CSGKSDSPLHF
TGCAGCGGGAAGTCAGATTCACCCCTCCACTTT
>-|TRBV19|TRBJ2-7|-|13
CASSIAFSYEQYF
TGTGCCAGTAGTATAGCATTCTCCTACGAGCAGTACTTC
>-|TRBV4-3|TRBJ1-3|-|15
CASSQNTQARETIYF
TGCGCCAGCAGCCAAAACACACAGGCGCGGGAGACCATATATTTT
>-|TRBV7-2|TRBJ1-2|-|16
CASSLILRDQKAGYTF
TGTGCCAGCAGCCTAATACTCCGGGACCAAAAGGCTGGCTACACCTTC
>-|TRBV5-1|TRBJ2-2|TRBD2|14
CASSLAGDSGELFF
TGCGCCAGCAGTTTAGCGGGAGACTCCGGGGAGCTGTTTTTT
>-|TRBV7-2|TRBJ2-7|TRBD1|15
CASRPDRGLSYEQYF
TGTGCCAGCAGACCGGACAGGGGACTCTCCTACGAGCAGTACTTC
>-|TRBV27|TRBJ1-1|-|14
CASSFEGGVTEAFF
TGTGCCAGCAGTTTTGAGGGGGGGGTCACTGAAGCTTTCTTT
>-|TRBV10-3|TRBJ2-4|TRBD2|16
CAIKPEGGRAKNIQYF
TGTGCCATCAAGCCCGAGGGCGGGAGGGCCAAAAACATTCAGTACTTC
>many|TRBV30|TRBJ2-2|-|14
CAWRAPGDTGELFF
TGTGCCTGGAGAGCCCCCGGGGACACCGGGGAGCTGTTTTTT
>-|TRBV19|TRBJ2-1|TRBD2|18
CASSKPRSLAGGGNEQFF
TGTGCCAGTAGCAAACCTCGATCTCTAGCGGGGGGCGGCAATGAGCAGTTCTTC
>once|TRBV18|TRBJ2-7|TRBD1|14
CASSRDSLSYEQYF
TGTGCCAGCTCACGGGACAGCCTCTCCTACGAGCAGTACTTC
>-|TRBV14|TRBJ2-7|-|13
CASSQAGSSEQYF
TGTGCCAGCAGCCAAGCAGGGTCCAGCGAGCAGTACTTC